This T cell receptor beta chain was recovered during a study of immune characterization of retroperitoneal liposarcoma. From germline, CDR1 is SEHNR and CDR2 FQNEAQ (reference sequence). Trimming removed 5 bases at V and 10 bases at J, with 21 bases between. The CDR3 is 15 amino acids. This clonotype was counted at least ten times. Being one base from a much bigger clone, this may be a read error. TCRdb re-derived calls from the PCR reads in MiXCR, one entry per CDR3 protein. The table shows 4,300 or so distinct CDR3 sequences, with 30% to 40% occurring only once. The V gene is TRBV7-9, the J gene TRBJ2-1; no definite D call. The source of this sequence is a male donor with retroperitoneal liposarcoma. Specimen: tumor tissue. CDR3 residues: CASSPETEPRNEQFF. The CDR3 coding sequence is TGTGCCAGCAGCCCAGAGACGGAGCCTCGGAACGAGCAGTTCTTC.